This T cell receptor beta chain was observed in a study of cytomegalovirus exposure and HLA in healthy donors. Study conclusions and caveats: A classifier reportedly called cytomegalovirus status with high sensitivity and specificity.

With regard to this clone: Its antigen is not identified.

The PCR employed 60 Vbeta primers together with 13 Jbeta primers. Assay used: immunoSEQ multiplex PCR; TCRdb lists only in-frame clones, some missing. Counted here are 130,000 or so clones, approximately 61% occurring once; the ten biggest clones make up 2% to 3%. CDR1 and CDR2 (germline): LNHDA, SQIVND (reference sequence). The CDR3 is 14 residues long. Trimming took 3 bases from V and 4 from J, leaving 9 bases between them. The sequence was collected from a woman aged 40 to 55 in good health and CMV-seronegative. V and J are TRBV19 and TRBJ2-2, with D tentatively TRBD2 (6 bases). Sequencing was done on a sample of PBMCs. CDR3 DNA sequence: TGTGCCAGTAGTATCGGGGGAGGCACCGGGGAGCTGTTTTTT. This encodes CASSIGGGTGELFF.